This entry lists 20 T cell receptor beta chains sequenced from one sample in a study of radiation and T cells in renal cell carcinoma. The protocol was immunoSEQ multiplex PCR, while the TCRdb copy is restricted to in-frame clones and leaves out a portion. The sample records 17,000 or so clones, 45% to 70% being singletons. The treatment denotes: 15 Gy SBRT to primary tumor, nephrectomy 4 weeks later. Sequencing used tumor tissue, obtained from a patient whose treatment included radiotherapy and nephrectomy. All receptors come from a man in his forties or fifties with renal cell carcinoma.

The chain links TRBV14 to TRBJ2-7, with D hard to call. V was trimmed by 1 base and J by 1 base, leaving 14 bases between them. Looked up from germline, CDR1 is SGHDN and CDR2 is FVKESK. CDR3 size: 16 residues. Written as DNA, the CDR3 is TGTGCCAGCAGCCAAGGAATTCGTGAGGTATCCTACGAGCAGTACTTC. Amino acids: CASSQGIREVSYEQYF. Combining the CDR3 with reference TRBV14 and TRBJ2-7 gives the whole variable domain EAGVTQFPSHSVIEKGQTVTLRCDPISGHDNLYWYRRVMGKEIKFLLHFVKESKQDESGMPNNRFLAERTGGTYSTLKVQPAELEDSGVYFCASSQGIREVSYEQYFGPGTRLTVT.

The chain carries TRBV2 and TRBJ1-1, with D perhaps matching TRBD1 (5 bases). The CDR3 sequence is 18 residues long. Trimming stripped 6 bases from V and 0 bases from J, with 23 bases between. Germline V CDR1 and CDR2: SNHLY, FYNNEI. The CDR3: CASSHSVGQGKLNTEAFF. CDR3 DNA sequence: TGTGCCAGCAGCCATTCGGTGGGGCAGGGAAAACTGAACACTGAAGCTTTCTTT.

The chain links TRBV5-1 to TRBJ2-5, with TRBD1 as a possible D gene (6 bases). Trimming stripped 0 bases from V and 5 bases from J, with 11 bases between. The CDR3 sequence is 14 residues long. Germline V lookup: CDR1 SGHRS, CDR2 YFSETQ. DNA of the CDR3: TGCGCCAGCAGCTTGGCCCGAACAGGGGAGACCCAGTACTTC. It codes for CASSLARTGETQYF.

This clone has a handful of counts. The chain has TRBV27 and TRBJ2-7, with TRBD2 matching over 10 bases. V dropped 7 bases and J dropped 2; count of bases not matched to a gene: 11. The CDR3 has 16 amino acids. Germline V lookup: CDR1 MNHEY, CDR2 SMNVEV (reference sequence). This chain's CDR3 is CASKSLAGVGAYEQYF. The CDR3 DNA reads TGTGCCAGCAAGAGCCTAGCGGGAGTCGGAGCCTACGAGCAGTACTTC.

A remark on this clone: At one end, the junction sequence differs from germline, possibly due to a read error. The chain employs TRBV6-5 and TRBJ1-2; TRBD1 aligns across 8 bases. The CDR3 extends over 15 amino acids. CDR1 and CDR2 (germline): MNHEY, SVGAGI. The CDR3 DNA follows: TGTGCCAGCAGGTACTTCTCGGACAGGGCGGATGGCTACACCTTC. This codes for CASRYFSDRADGYTF.

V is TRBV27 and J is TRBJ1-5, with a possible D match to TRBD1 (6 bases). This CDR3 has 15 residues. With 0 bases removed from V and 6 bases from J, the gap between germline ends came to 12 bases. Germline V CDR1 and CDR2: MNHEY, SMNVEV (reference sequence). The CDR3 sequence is CASSLSTGGTQPQHF. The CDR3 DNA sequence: TGTGCCAGCAGTTTATCGACAGGTGGCACTCAGCCCCAGCATTTT.

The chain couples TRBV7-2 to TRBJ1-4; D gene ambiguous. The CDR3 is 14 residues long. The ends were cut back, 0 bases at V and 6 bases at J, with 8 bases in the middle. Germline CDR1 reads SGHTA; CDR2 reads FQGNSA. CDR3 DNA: TGTGCCAGCAGCTTAGCCCCGAGTTATGAAAAACTGTTTTTT. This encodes CASSLAPSYEKLFF.

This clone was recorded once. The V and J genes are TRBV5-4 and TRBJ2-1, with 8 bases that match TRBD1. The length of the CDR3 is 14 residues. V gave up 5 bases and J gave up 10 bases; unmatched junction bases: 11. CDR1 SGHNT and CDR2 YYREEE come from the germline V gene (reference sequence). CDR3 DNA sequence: TGTGCCAGCAGTTCACAACCGGGACAGGCGGAGCAGTTCTTC. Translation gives CASSSQPGQAEQFF.

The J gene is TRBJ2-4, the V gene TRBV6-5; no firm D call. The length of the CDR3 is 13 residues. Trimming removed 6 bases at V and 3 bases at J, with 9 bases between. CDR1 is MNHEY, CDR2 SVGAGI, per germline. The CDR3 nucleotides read TGTGCCAGCAGCACCGAGTACAAAAACATTCAGTACTTC. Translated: CASSTEYKNIQYF.

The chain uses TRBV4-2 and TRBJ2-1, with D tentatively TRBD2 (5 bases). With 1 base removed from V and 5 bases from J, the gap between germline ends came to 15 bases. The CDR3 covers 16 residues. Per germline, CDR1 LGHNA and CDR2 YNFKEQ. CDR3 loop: CASSQVGGRGNNEQFF. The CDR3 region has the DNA TGTGCCAGCAGCCAAGTGGGTGGGAGAGGAAACAATGAGCAGTTCTTC.

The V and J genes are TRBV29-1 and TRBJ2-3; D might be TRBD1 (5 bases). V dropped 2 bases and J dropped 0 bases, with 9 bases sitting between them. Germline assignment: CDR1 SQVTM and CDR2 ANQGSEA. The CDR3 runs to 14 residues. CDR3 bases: TGCAGCGTTGAAAGGGGATTTAGCACAGATACGCAGTATTTT. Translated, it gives CSVERGFSTDTQYF.

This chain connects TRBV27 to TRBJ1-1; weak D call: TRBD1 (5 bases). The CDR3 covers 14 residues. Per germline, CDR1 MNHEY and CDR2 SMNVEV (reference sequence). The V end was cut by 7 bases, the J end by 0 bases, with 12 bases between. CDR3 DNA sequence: TGTGCCAGCAAGCGGACAACCATGAACACTGAAGCTTTCTTT. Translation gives CASKRTTMNTEAFF.

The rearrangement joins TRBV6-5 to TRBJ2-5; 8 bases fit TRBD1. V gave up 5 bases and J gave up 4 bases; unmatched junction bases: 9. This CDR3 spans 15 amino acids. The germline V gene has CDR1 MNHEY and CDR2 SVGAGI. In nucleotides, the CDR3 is TGTGCCAGCAGTGGACAGGGTGGGGAGCTAGAGACCCAGTACTTC. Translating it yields CASSGQGGELETQYF.

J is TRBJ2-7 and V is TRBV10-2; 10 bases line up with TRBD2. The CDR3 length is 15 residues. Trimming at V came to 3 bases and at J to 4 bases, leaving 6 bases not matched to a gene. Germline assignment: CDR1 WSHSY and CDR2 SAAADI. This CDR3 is CASSEKASGRYEQYF. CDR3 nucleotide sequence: TGCGCCAGCAGTGAAAAGGCTAGCGGGAGATACGAGCAGTACTTC.

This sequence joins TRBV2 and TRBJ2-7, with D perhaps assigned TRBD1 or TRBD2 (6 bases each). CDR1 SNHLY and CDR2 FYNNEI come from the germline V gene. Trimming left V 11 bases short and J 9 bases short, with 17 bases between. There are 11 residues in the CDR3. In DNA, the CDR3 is TGTGCCTGCCCCTCCGGGGGCCGGCAGTACTTC. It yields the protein CACPSGGRQYF.

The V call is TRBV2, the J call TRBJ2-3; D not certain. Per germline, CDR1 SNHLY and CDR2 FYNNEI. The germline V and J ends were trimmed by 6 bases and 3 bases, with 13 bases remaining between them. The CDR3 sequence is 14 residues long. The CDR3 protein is CASRPTSTTDTQYF. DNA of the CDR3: TGTGCCAGCAGACCTACAAGTACAACAGATACGCAGTATTTT. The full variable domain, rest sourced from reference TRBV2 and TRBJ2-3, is EPEVTQTPSHQVTQMGQEVILRCVPISNHLYFYWYRQILGQKVEFLVSFYNNEISEKSEIFDDQFSVERPDGSNFTLKIRSTKLEDSAMYFCASRPTSTTDTQYFGPGTRLTVL.

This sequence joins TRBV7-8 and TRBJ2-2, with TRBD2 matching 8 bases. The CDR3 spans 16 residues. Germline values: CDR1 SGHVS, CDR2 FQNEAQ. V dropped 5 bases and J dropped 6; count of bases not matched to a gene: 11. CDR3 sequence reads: CASSPALRGGAGELFF. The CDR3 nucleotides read TGTGCCAGCAGCCCTGCTCTACGGGGGGGCGCCGGGGAGCTGTTTTTT.

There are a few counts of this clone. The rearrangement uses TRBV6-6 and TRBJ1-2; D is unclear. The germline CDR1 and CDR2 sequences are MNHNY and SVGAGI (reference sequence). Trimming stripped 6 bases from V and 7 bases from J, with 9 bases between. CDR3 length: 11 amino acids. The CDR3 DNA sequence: TGTGCCAGCAGCAGAGACGGTGGCTACACCTTC. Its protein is CASSRDGGYTF.

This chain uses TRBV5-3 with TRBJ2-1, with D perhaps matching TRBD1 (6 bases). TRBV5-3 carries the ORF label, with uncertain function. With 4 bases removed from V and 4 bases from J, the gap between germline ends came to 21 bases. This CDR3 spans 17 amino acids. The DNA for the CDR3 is TGTGCCAGAAGCGGTCTCCCTGGACAGAAAACTTACAATGAGCAGTTCTTC. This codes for CARSGLPGQKTYNEQFF.

CDR3 sequence (DNA): TGTGCCAGCAGCTCGACAGGGGGGGGAGGTGAAAAACTGTTTTTT. As protein: CASSSTGGGGEKLFF. The gene calls are TRBV6-6 and TRBJ1-4; 9 nucleotides match TRBD1. The CDR3 totals 15 residues. With V trimmed by 6 bases and J by 7 bases, 9 bases remained unmatched. CDR1 and CDR2 (germline): MNHNY, SVGAGI (reference sequence).